Included here is one TCR beta chain sequence, with context. Trimming stripped 0 bases from V and 0 bases from J, with 10 bases between. The CDR3 is 15 residues long. Germline CDR1 SGHRS, CDR2 YFSETQ. The data belong to a study of cytomegalovirus exposure and HLA in healthy donors. Study context: Membership in the Caucasian-associated ancestry cluster was found for around 85% of fewer than 450 genotyped donors.

A multiplex PCR was run with 60 Vbeta primers and 13 Jbeta primers. Using immunoSEQ multiplex PCR, the repertoire was profiled, and TCRdb retains in-frame clones only, with some absent. Of roughly 130,000 clones detected, approximately 80% appear once; the ten largest clones hold 3%. Sequencing input: PBMCs. The gene calls are TRBV5-1 and TRBJ2-7, with TRBD2 as a possible D gene (6 bases). The clonotype was recovered from a woman younger than 30 in good health and CMV-seropositive. The CDR3 is CASSLASGSSYEQYF. CDR3 sequence (DNA): TGCGCCAGCAGCTTGGCCAGCGGGTCCTCCTACGAGCAGTACTTC.